The T cell receptor beta chain described here comes from a study of cytomegalovirus exposure and HLA in healthy donors. Study results and caveats: A reported reduction in N-insertions relative to the roughly 700-donor mean was seen in an Asian-associated ancestry cluster in a later analysis. Rare TCR sequences dominated, though some public TCRs recurred in many donors.

The germline gives CDR1 MNHNS, CDR2 SASEGT. Trimming removed 0 bases from V and 7 bases from J; junction bases left unmatched: 21. The CDR3 covers 21 residues. Primers: 60 Vbeta forward and 13 Jbeta reverse. TCRdb's copy holds only in-frame clones and misses some; the assay was immunoSEQ multiplex PCR. The table includes some 200,000 clones, about an eighth detected once. With regard to this clone: Antigen specificity is unknown.

This sequence was found in a man in his fifties or sixties in good health and CMV-seropositive. Sequenced input: PBMCs. The chain has TRBV6-1 and TRBJ2-4; 10 bases are a match to TRBD2. The CDR3 reads CASSEAFYSGRLAGSENIQYF. Written as DNA, the CDR3 is TGTGCCAGCAGTGAAGCGTTCTACTCCGGGCGACTAGCGGGTTCTGAGAACATTCAGTACTTC.